This record looks at one T cell receptor (beta chain) sequence and its context. Its target is unknown. The sample belongs to a study of post-analysis software for immune sequencing data. Findings of the study overall: The five TRBV segments detected at higher frequency in patients than in controls included TRBV5-6, TRBV5-1 and TRBV20-1. Patients with multiple sclerosis recorded significantly lower normalized Chao1 diversity than controls, the study found. Batch-mates among the samples co-clustered strongly by F measure.

The CDR3 extends over 15 amino acids. Germline V gene sequence: CDR1 MGHRA, CDR2 YSYEKL. Trimming removed 4 bases from V and 1 base from J, with 13 bases in between. Incorporated into the TCR beta cDNA libraries were unique molecular identifiers, which served to reduce PCR and sequencing biases. TCRdb reanalysed the PCR reads using MiXCR and keeps one entry per CDR3 protein. The sample carries roughly 670,000 distinct CDR3 sequences, 55% to 60% recorded once. This receptor was identified in a girl under 10 years old with multiple sclerosis. The sequencing sample was made of blood. This chain connects TRBV4-1 to TRBJ1-1, with D possibly TRBD1 on 5 matching bases. CDR3 bases: TGCGCCAGCAGCCGCGAGGGACGGCGGAACACTGAAGCTTTCTTT. It is translated as CASSREGRRNTEAFF.